This T cell receptor beta chain derives from a study of shared clonotypes between healthy human individuals. Repertoires were generated with immunoSEQ multiplex PCR, while TCRdb's copy carries only in-frame clones and drops some. The table shows roughly 530,000 clones, with around 96% occurring only once. Those who donated were healthy HIV-negative adults, with no recent acute infections or vaccinations reported. The germline V gene has CDR1 MDHEN and CDR2 SYDVKM. Trimming removed 6 bases at V and 3 bases at J, with 18 bases between. The CDR3 loop spans 15 amino acids. General study findings and limits: Few donors limited the genetic and exposure-history diversity represented. Rarefaction demonstrated incomplete sorted-subset sequencing despite large depth.

Concerning this clone: Its antigen is currently unknown.

V gene TRBV28 combines with J gene TRBJ2-7; TRBD1 is a possible D gene (5 bases). Sequenced: naive CD4+ T cells sorted from blood. Indicated subset: CD45RA+ positively selected. The receptor comes from a woman younger than 45 in good health. DNA of the CDR3: TGTGCCAGCAGCCCCCCGCTGGGGCCTTACTACGAGCAGTACTTC. It specifies CASSPPLGPYYEQYF.